Listed here are 31 T cell receptor beta chains from one sample, sequenced in a study of shared clonotypes between healthy human individuals. Generated by immunoSEQ multiplex PCR, the TCRdb table keeps only in-frame clones and is missing some. The sample includes 2 million to 2.5 million clones, under 97% seen only once; the top ten take 0.1% to 0.15%. Sequencing input: naive CD4+ T cells sorted from blood. Documented subset: CD45RA+ positively selected. Every receptor here comes from a man aged 18-30 years in good health.

The V call is TRBV2, the J call TRBJ1-1; possibly TRBD1 for D (6 bases). From germline, CDR1 is SNHLY and CDR2 FYNNEI. V lost 4 bases to trimming and J lost 0 bases, with 12 bases between them. CDR3 length: 15 residues. The CDR3 sequence: CASSGTDRMNTEAFF. CDR3 in DNA: TGTGCCAGCAGTGGAACTGACAGGATGAACACTGAAGCTTTCTTT.

The chain recombines TRBV5-1 with TRBJ2-5; no clear D gene. The V end lost 4 bases, the J end lost 3 bases, and 4 bases lay between the germline ends. This CDR3 has 11 residues. Germline lookup yields CDR1 SGHRS and CDR2 YFSETQ. CDR3 in amino acids: CASSVKETQYF. Here the CDR3 DNA reads TGCGCCAGCAGCGTAAAAGAGACCCAGTACTTC.

This rearrangement joins TRBV27 to TRBJ1-5; D ambiguous. The CDR3 covers 15 residues. CDR1 and CDR2 from the germline V gene are MNHEY and SMNVEV (reference sequence). Trimming took off 4 bases at V and 1 base at J, with 11 bases between the two ends. As DNA, the CDR3 is TGTGCCAGCAGTTCCACCCCAAGGAGCAATCAGCCCCAGCATTTT. Translation gives CASSSTPRSNQPQHF.

Comment on this clone: Other nucleotide sequences from this sample produce the same CDR3. The chain employs TRBV6-6 and TRBJ1-1; D gene unclear. The CDR3 length is 14 residues. V was pared by 2 bases and J by 1 base, with 8 bases between. The germline V gene encodes CDR1 MNHNY and CDR2 SVGAGI (reference sequence). CDR3 coding DNA: TGTGCCAGCAGTTACCAGGAGACGAACACTGAAGCTTTCTTT. Protein sequence: CASSYQETNTEAFF.

This sequence joins TRBV28 and TRBJ1-4; no clear D. The V end was cut by 7 bases, the J end by 0 bases, with 15 bases between. The CDR3 is 16 amino acids. The V gene's germline CDR1 is MDHEN and CDR2 SYDVKM. CDR3 DNA sequence: TGTGCCAGCACCCCGGGCGGCCGCCCAACTAATGAAAAACTGTTTTTT. Amino acid sequence: CASTPGGRPTNEKLFF.

V and J are TRBV5-1 and TRBJ2-3, with D maybe TRBD2 (6 bases). The germline V gene has CDR1 SGHRS and CDR2 YFSETQ. V was shortened by 5 bases and J by 2 bases, with 12 bases between the two germline ends. The CDR3 length is 14 residues. The CDR3 DNA sequence: TGCGCCAGCAGGCCGGACTACCTCACAGATACGCAGTATTTT. Its protein is CASRPDYLTDTQYF.

With respect to this clone: Other DNA sequences from this sample encode an identical CDR3 as well. The chain joins TRBV7-9 to TRBJ2-7, with D tentatively TRBD2 (6 bases). V was cut by 4 bases and J by 4 bases, with 8 bases left in between. The germline V gene encodes CDR1 SEHNR and CDR2 FQNEAQ (reference sequence). The CDR3 runs 12 residues. The CDR3 region has the DNA TGTGCCAGCAGCTCAAGCGGGTACGAGCAGTACTTC. Translation gives CASSSSGYEQYF.

As regards this clone: This sample includes further DNA sequences coding for the same CDR3. V is TRBV19 and J is TRBJ1-1; unclear D gene. The V gene's germline CDR1 is LNHDA and CDR2 SQIVND (reference sequence). V lost 2 bases and J lost 1, with 8 bases in between. The CDR3 runs 14 residues. DNA for the CDR3: TGTGCCAGTAGTATACGGGCAGGGAACACTGAAGCTTTCTTT. Encoded protein: CASSIRAGNTEAFF. Filled out from reference TRBV19 and TRBJ1-1, the complete variable domain reads DGGITQSPKYLFRKEGQNVTLSCEQNLNHDAMYWYRQDPGQGLRLIYYSQIVNDFQKGDIAEGYSVSREKKESFPLTVTSAQKNPTAFYLCASSIRAGNTEAFFGQGTRLTVV.

The chain carries TRBV2 and TRBJ2-3; 8 bases line up with TRBD1. There are 16 residues in the CDR3. J gave up 4 bases and V 4 bases, and 10 bases lay outside the gene matches. Germline values: CDR1 SNHLY, CDR2 FYNNEI. The CDR3 region is CASSADRGRFADTQYF. As DNA, the CDR3 is TGTGCCAGCAGTGCAGACAGGGGACGTTTCGCAGATACGCAGTATTTT.

This clone was picked up one time. The V call is TRBV5-1, the J call TRBJ1-2, with D possibly TRBD1 on 5 matching bases. The CDR3 covers 15 residues. The V end was cut by 0 bases, the J end by 8 bases, with 17 bases between. CDR1 is SGHRS, CDR2 YFSETQ, per germline. Here the CDR3 DNA reads TGCGCCAGCAGCTTGGAGGGCAGGGAAATCGACGGCTACACCTTC. This encodes CASSLEGREIDGYTF. The full variable domain, rest sourced from reference TRBV5-1 and TRBJ1-2, is KAGVTQTPRYLIKTRGQQVTLSCSPISGHRSVSWYQQTPGQGLQFLFEYFSETQRNKGNFPGRFSGRQFSNSRSEMNVSTLELGDSALYLCASSLEGREIDGYTFGSGTRLTVV.

This clone was counted only a few times. This chain links TRBV7-9 with TRBJ1-4; weak D call: TRBD1 (6 bases). Germline lookup yields CDR1 SEHNR and CDR2 FQNEAQ (reference sequence). Trimming removed 3 bases at V and 10 bases at J, with 12 bases between. The CDR3 loop spans 13 amino acids. CDR3: CASSFTQGGKLFF. The CDR3 DNA reads TGTGCCAGCAGCTTTACACAGGGTGGAAAACTGTTTTTT.

The chain employs TRBV5-4 and TRBJ2-1; 8 nucleotides agree with TRBD1. The germline V gene has CDR1 SGHNT and CDR2 YYREEE (reference sequence). Trimming at V came to 6 bases and at J to 5 bases, leaving 7 bases not matched to a gene. CDR3 size: 14 residues. The CDR3 nucleotides are TGTGCCAGCACTGTCGGACAGGGCCACAATGAGCAGTTCTTC. Its translation is CASTVGQGHNEQFF.

The chain uses TRBV6-5 and TRBJ2-7, with a weak D call TRBD1 (5 bases). Germline V lookup: CDR1 MNHEY, CDR2 SVGAGI. V lost 0 bases to trimming and J lost 5 bases, with 14 bases between them. The CDR3 spans 15 residues. The CDR3 reads CASSYSRAKVDEQYF. The CDR3 DNA is TGTGCCAGCAGTTACTCCAGGGCGAAGGTGGACGAGCAGTACTTC.

The chain employs TRBV10-3 and TRBJ1-1, with D perhaps TRBD1 (5 bases). Germline V gene lookup returns CDR1 ENHRY and CDR2 SYGVKD. The CDR3 spans 14 residues. V lost 2 bases, J lost 0 bases, and 7 bases lay in between. Here the CDR3 DNA reads TGTGCCATCAGTGAGGTGGACATGAACACTGAAGCTTTCTTT. It is translated as CAISEVDMNTEAFF.

The genes are TRBV5-1 and TRBJ1-1, with TRBD1 matching 8 bases. With V trimmed by 4 bases and J by 1 base, 6 bases remained unmatched. Looked up from germline, CDR1 is SGHRS and CDR2 is YFSETQ. CDR3 length: 15 amino acids. The CDR3 spells CASSQMGQANTEAFF. The DNA of the CDR3 is TGCGCCAGCAGCCAAATGGGACAGGCGAACACTGAAGCTTTCTTT.

The chain links TRBV4-3 to TRBJ2-1, with 9 bases lining up with TRBD2. Germline loops: CDR1 LGHNA, CDR2 YSLEER. This CDR3 is 16 amino acids long. V dropped 1 base and J dropped 5; count of bases not matched to a gene: 6. CDR3 region: CASSQASGARNNEQFF. The CDR3 nucleotides are TGCGCCAGCAGCCAAGCTAGCGGGGCCCGAAACAATGAGCAGTTCTTC.

The CDR3 here is CASSTSGTLNTEAFF. For the CDR3, the DNA is TGTGCCAGCAGCACCTCCGGGACGTTGAACACTGAAGCTTTCTTT. J is TRBJ1-1 and V is TRBV5-4; D is perhaps TRBD1 (5 bases). CDR3 size: 15 residues. The germline V gene has CDR1 SGHNT and CDR2 YYREEE (reference sequence). V lost 4 bases and J 0 bases, leaving 13 bases between the germline ends.

V is TRBV5-5 and J is TRBJ2-7; TRBD2 matches at 11 bases. The CDR3 has 15 amino acids. Germline assignment: CDR1 SGHKS and CDR2 YYEKEE (reference sequence). V lost 1 base and J lost 7; bases outside the gene matches: 7. The CDR3 is CASSLPSGGSREQYF. CDR3 DNA: TGTGCCAGCAGCTTGCCTAGCGGGGGGTCCCGGGAGCAGTACTTC.

The J gene is TRBJ2-2, the V gene TRBV10-3, with TRBD1 as a possible D gene (5 bases). CDR3 length: 13 residues. CDR1 and CDR2 from the germline V gene are ENHRY and SYGVKD. V was trimmed by 0 bases and J by 9 bases, leaving 8 bases between them. CDR3 bases: TGTGCCATCAGTGAGTCTGGGGCCCGGGAGCTGTTTTTT. This encodes CAISESGARELFF.

The V gene is TRBV7-9, the J gene TRBJ2-1; D is perhaps TRBD1 (6 bases). V shed 2 bases and J shed 11 bases, with 10 bases lying between them. This CDR3 spans 12 amino acids. The V gene's germline CDR1 is SEHNR and CDR2 FQNEAQ (reference sequence). The CDR3 spells CASSLPGVKQFF. CDR3 nucleotides: TGTGCCAGCAGCTTACCAGGGGTTAAGCAGTTCTTC.

The rearrangement uses TRBV6-1 and TRBJ2-7; TRBD1 matches 8 bases. Per germline, CDR1 MNHNS and CDR2 SASEGT. V was clipped by 6 bases and J by 5 bases; unmatched bases: 6. The CDR3 is 13 residues long. For the CDR3, the DNA is TGTGCCAGCAGGGCGGCAGGGGGCAACGAGCAGTACTTC. Protein product: CASRAAGGNEQYF.

V is TRBV7-2 and J is TRBJ2-2; 7 bases are shared with TRBD2. From germline, CDR1 is SGHTA and CDR2 FQGNSA. The CDR3 consists of 17 residues. V shed 1 base, J shed 5 bases, and the junction held 10 bases outside the gene matches. Here the CDR3 reads CASSLVGGAGGTGELFF. Written as DNA, the CDR3 is TGTGCCAGCAGCTTAGTGGGAGGGGCCGGTGGGACCGGGGAGCTGTTTTTT.

This sequence joins TRBV27 and TRBJ2-4, with 10 bases identical to TRBD1. CDR1 is MNHEY and CDR2 is SMNVEV in the germline V gene (reference sequence). The length of the CDR3 is 19 residues. V shed 2 bases, J shed 2 bases, and the junction held 12 bases outside the gene matches. CDR3 nucleotide sequence: TGTGCCAGCAGTTTACTAGGACAGGGGGGTGCACCTACCAAAAACATTCAGTACTTC. It specifies CASSLLGQGGAPTKNIQYF.

The J gene is TRBJ1-1, the V gene TRBV18; possibly TRBD1 for D (5 bases). Germline V gene sequence: CDR1 KGHSH, CDR2 LQKENI. Trimming left V 3 bases short and J 0 bases short, with 17 bases between. This CDR3 is 17 amino acids long. The chain's CDR3 is CASSPGQLLRLNTEAFF. CDR3 nucleotide sequence: TGTGCCAGCTCACCCGGACAACTCTTGCGTCTGAACACTGAAGCTTTCTTT.

V gene TRBV2 combines with J gene TRBJ1-2; weak D call: TRBD1 (5 bases). The CDR3 spans 15 residues. Germline assignment: CDR1 SNHLY and CDR2 FYNNEI. Trimming left V 3 bases short and J 2 bases short, with 13 bases between. As DNA, the CDR3 is TGTGCCAGCAGTGATCCGGGCAGGGTCAACTATGGCTACACCTTC. Translating gives CASSDPGRVNYGYTF.

The chain carries TRBV30 and TRBJ2-1, with D perhaps being TRBD1 or TRBD2 (5 bases each). Trimming pared 2 bases from V and 0 bases from J, leaving 11 bases between. Germline CDR1 and CDR2: GTSNPN and SVGIG (reference sequence). The CDR3 is made up of 15 amino acids. The CDR3 reads CAWSFGDHSYNEQFF. CDR3 bases: TGTGCCTGGAGTTTTGGGGACCACTCCTACAATGAGCAGTTCTTC.

The V and J genes are TRBV29-1 and TRBJ1-1; tentatively, D is TRBD1 (5 bases). The CDR3 length is 13 residues. Germline CDR1 SQVTM, CDR2 ANQGSEA. With 4 bases removed from V and 3 bases from J, the gap between germline ends came to 12 bases. In DNA form, the CDR3 reads TGCAGCGTTGGATGGGGGGGAGACACTGAAGCTTTCTTT. Encoded protein: CSVGWGGDTEAFF. Supplemented by reference TRBV29-1 and TRBJ1-1, the full variable domain reads SAVISQKPSRDICQRGTSLTIQCQVDSQVTMMFWYRQQPGQSLTLIATANQGSEATYESGFVIDKFPISRPNLTFSTLTVSNMSPEDSSIYLCSVGWGGDTEAFFGQGTRLTVV.

V usage is TRBV7-2 and J usage is TRBJ1-3, with TRBD1 identical over 7 bases. CDR1 and CDR2 (germline): SGHTA, FQGNSA. The J segment lost 5 bases and the V segment lost 5 bases, leaving 12 bases of the junction unmatched. This CDR3 has 16 amino acids. For the CDR3, the DNA is TGTGCCAGCAGCGAGACAGGGTTTATTGTTCGAAACACCATATATTTT. This codes for CASSETGFIVRNTIYF. The complete variable domain, with remaining parts taken from reference TRBV7-2 and TRBJ1-3, reads GAGVSQSPSNKVTEKGKDVELRCDPISGHTALYWYRQSLGQGLEFLIYFQGNSAPDKSGLPSDRFSAERTGGSVSTLTIQRTQQEDSAVYLCASSETGFIVRNTIYFGEGSWLTVV.

The V call is TRBV11-2, the J call TRBJ2-1; no reliable D call. This CDR3 region has 12 residues. In germline, CDR1 is SGHAT, CDR2 FQNNGV. V lost 3 bases, J lost 5 bases, and 5 bases lay in between. The CDR3 is CASSLSDNEQFF. CDR3 DNA sequence: TGTGCCAGCAGCTTGAGCGACAATGAGCAGTTCTTC. The variable domain in full, with the rest retrieved from reference TRBV11-2 and TRBJ2-1, is EAGVAQSPRYKIIEKRQSVAFWCNPISGHATLYWYQQILGQGPKLLIQFQNNGVVDDSQLPKDRFSAERLKGVDSTLKIQPAKLEDSAVYLCASSLSDNEQFFGPGTRLTVL.

The rearrangement joins TRBV7-8 to TRBJ2-3; D possibly corresponds to TRBD1 (5 bases). This CDR3 comprises 13 residues. Germline loops: CDR1 SGHVS, CDR2 FQNEAQ. V was shortened by 1 base and J by 5 bases, with 7 bases between the two germline ends. CDR3 amino acids: CASSLVGVDTQYF. The DNA of the CDR3 is TGTGCCAGCAGCTTAGTAGGGGTAGATACGCAGTATTTT.

The genes are TRBV18 and TRBJ2-5; unclear D gene. The DNA end is a closer match to TRBJ2-7, so the J assignment may be wrong. This CDR3 is built from 14 residues. The germline gives CDR1 KGHSH, CDR2 LQKENI. The DNA for the CDR3 is TGTGCCAGCTCACTTAACCCCCCCACGGGCGAGCAGTACTTC. This codes for CASSLNPPTGEQYF.